One T cell receptor (beta chain) is described in this entry. The antigen is not known. From RNA, the CDR3 regions of TCR beta chains were amplified and sequenced. First-round RT-PCR used HTBI primers; second-round multiplex PCR followed. In TCRdb, the multiplex PCR reads were re-called with MiXCR into one record per CDR3 protein. The sample holds approximately 160,000 distinct CDR3 sequences; over 35% are singletons and the top ten take less than 6%. These data are taken from a study of Graves' ophthalmopathy and Graves' hyperthyroidism. General study results and limits: Built on 13 signatures, a model told ophthalmopathy apart from stable hyperthyroidism with approximately 88% sensitivity and 81.08% specificity. At approximately 70% sensitivity and 72.22% specificity, the model predicted progression of the ophthalmopathy.

Sample: peripheral blood. The clonotype was recovered from a woman aged 40 to 50 with Graves' ophthalmopathy.

CDR3: CASTQGGWEQYF. The CDR3 DNA reads as TGTGCCAGCACCCAAGGGGGGTGGGAGCAGTACTTC. The chain links TRBV12-3 or TRBV12-4 to TRBJ2-7; D is perhaps TRBD1 or TRBD2 (6 bases each). The CDR3 is 12 amino acids. V was clipped by 7 bases and J by 7 bases, with 14 bases between them.